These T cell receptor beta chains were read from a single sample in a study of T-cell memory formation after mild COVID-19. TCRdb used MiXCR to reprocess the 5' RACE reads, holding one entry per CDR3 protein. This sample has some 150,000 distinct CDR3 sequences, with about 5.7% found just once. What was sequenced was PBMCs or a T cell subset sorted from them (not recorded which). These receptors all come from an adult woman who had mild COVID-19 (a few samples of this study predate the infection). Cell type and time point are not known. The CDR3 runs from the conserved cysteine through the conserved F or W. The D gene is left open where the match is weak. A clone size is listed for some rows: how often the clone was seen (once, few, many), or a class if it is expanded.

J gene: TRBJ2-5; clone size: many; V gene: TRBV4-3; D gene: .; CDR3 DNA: TGCGCCAGCAGCCAGGGAATACAGGGGACCCAGTACTTC; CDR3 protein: CASSQGIQGTQYF
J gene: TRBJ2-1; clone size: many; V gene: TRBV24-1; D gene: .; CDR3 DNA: TGTGCCACCAGTTCCCCTAGTTTGAGGGCAGGTGAGCAGTTCTTC; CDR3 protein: CATSSPSLRAGEQFF
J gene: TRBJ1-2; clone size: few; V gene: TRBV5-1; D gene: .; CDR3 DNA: TGCGCCAGCAGCTTAATGGATGGAAACTATGGCTACACCTTC; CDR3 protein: CASSLMDGNYGYTF
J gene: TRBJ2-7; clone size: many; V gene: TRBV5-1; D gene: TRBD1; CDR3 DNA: TGCGCCAGCAGCTTGACTACCGGGACAGGGGGCGACGAGCAGTACTTC; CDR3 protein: CASSLTTGTGGDEQYF
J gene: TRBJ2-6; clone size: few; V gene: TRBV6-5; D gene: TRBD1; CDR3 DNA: TGTGCCAGCAAGGGACAGGGGCCCTACTCTGGGGCCAACGTCCTGACTTTC; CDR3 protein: CASKGQGPYSGANVLTF
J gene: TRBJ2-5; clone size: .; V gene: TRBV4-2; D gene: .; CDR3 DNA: TGTGCCAGCAGCCAAGACGACAACATGGAGACCCAGTACTTC; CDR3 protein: CASSQDDNMETQYF
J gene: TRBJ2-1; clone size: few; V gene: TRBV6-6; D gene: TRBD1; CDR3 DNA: TGTGCCAGCAGTTACTCGATGGCACAGGGGCCCTACAATGAGCAGTTCTTC; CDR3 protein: CASSYSMAQGPYNEQFF
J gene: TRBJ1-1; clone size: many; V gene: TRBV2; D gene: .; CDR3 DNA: TGTGCCAGCAGTGAAGCGCCGGGGACGAACACTGAAGCTTTCTTT; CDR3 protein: CASSEAPGTNTEAFF
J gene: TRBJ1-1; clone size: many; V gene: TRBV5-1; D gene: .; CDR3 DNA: TGCGCCAGCAGCCCCCGGACAGCCGACACTGAAGCTTTCTTT; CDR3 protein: CASSPRTADTEAFF
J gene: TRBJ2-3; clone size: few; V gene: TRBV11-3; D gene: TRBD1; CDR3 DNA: TGTGCCAGCAGCTTAGATGCGTCCAGGGGACAGACGCAGTATTTT; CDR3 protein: CASSLDASRGQTQYF
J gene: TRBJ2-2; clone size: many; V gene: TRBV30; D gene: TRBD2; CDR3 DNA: TGTGCCTGGAAAGGGCTAGCGGGAGTCTCTACCGGGGAGCTGTTTTTT; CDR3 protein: CAWKGLAGVSTGELFF
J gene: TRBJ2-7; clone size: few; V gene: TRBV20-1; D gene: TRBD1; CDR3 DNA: TGCAGTGCGCAGGGACAGGGGGCAACCTACGAGCAGTACTTC; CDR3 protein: CSAQGQGATYEQYF
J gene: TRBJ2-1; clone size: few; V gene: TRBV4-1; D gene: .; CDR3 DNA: TGCGCCAGCAGCCACCCTAGGGGGGACCCTCGGGATGAGCAGTTCTTC; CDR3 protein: CASSHPRGDPRDEQFF
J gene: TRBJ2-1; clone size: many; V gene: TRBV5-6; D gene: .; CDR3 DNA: TGTGCCAGCAGCTTGGTCTCTGGCAATGAGCAGTTCTTC; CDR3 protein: CASSLVSGNEQFF
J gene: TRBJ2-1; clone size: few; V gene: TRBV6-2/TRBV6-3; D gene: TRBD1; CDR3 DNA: TGTGCCAGCAGTCCCCGGGACAGGGACAATGAGCAGTTCTTC; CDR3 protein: CASSPRDRDNEQFF
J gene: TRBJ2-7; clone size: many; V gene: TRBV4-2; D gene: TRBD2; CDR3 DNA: TGTGCCAGCAGCCAAGGGAGCGGGAGCTACGAGCAGTACTTC; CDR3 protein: CASSQGSGSYEQYF
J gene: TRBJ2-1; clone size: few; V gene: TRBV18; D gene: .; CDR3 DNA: TGTGCCAGCTCACCAAGGGGGGCGCAAGAGCAGTTCTTC; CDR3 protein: CASSPRGAQEQFF
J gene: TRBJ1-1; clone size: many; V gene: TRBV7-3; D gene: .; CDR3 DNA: TGTGCCAGCAGCTTAACGGGAACAACGAACACTGAAGCTTTCTTT; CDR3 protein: CASSLTGTTNTEAFF
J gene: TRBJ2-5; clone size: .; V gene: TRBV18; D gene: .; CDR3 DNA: TGTGCCAGCTCACGTGCAGGCGGAGAGACCCAGTACTTC; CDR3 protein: CASSRAGGETQYF
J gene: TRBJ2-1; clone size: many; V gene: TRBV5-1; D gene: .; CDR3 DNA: TGCGCCAGCAGCTTGGTGGTTAGCAAGAATGAGCAGTTCTTC; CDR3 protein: CASSLVVSKNEQFF
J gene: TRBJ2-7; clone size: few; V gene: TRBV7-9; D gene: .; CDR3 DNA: TGTGCCAGCAGCTTGGTTACGGATTACGAGCAGTACTTC; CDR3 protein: CASSLVTDYEQYF
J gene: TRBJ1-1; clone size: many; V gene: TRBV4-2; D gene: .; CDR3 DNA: TGTGCCAGCAGCCAAGATCAGAGGGGAGAAGCTTTCTTT; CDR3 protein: CASSQDQRGEAFF
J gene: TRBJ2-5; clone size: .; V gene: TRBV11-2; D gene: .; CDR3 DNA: TGTGCCAGCAGCCAACTACTAGCTCCCCAAGAGACCCAGTACTTC; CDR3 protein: CASSQLLAPQETQYF
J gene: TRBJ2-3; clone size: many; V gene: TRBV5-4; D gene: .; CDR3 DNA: TGTGCCAGCAGCTTGGCCTCAACGGGTGGAGATACGCAGTATTTT; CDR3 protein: CASSLASTGGDTQYF
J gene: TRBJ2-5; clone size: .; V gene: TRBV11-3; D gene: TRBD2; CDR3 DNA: TGTGCCAGCAGCTTAGGAGGGACTAGTTCTCCCGGCCAAGAGACCCAGTACTTC; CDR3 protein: CASSLGGTSSPGQETQYF
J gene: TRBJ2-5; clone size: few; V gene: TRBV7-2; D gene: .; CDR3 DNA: TGTGCCAGCACCCCACCGGGGAACCAAGAGACCCAGTACTTC; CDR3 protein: CASTPPGNQETQYF
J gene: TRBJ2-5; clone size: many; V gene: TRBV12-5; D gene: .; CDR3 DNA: TGTGCTAGTGCCATGGGGTGGGAAGAGACCCAGTACTTC; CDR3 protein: CASAMGWEETQYF
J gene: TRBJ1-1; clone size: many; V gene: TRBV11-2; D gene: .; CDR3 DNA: TGTGCCAGCAGACAGGACGTAAAGAAAGAAGCTTTCTTT; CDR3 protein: CASRQDVKKEAFF
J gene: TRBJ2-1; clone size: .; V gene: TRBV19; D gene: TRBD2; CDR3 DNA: TGTGCCAGTAGTATAGACCGGGGGGGCCTCTACAATGAGCAGTTCTTC; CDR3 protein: CASSIDRGGLYNEQFF
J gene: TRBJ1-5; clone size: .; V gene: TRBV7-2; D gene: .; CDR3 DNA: TGTGCCAGCAGCAAGGGGGGCAATCAGCCCCAGCATTTT; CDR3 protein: CASSKGGNQPQHF
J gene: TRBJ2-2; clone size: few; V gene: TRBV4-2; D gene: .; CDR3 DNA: TGTGCCAGCAGCCAAGCGAAATCCTTAGGAGGCCTAATTGGCGGGGAGCTGTTTTTT; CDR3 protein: CASSQAKSLGGLIGGELFF
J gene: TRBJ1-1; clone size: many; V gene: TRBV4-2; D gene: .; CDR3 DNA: TGTGCCAGCAGCCAAGGGGCCGGGGGGAACACTGAAGCTTTCTTT; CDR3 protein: CASSQGAGGNTEAFF
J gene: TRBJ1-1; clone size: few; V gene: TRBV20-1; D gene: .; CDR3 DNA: TGCAGTGCTACGGCGGGGGGGGCTTGGACTGAAGCTTTCTTT; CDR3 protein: CSATAGGAWTEAFF
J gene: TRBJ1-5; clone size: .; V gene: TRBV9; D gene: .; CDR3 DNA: TGTGCCAGCAGCGTAGAGGACAATCAGCCCCAGCATTTT; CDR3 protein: CASSVEDNQPQHF